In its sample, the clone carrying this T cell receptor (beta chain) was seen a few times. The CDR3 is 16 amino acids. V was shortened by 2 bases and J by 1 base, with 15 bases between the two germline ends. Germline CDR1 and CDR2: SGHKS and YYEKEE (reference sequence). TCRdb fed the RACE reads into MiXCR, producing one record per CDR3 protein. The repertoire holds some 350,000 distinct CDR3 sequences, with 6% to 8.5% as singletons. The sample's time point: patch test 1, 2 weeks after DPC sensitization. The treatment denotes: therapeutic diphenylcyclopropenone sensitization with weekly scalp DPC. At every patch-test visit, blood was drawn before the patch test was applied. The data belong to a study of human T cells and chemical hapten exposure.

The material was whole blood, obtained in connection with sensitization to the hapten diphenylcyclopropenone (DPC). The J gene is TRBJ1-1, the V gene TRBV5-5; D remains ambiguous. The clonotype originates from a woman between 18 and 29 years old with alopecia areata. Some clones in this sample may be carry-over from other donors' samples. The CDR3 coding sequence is TGTGCCAGCAGCTTCGCCCATCAGAGGGAGAACACTGAAGCTTTCTTT. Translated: CASSFAHQRENTEAFF.